Listed here are 10 T cell receptor beta chains from one sample, sequenced in a study of blood T cell repertoires in COVID-19 (dated by TCRdb to 2018 to 2021). Library preparation was by the immunoSEQ multiplex PCR assay. The table comes from immuneACCESS by way of TCRdb, which keeps in-frame sequences with V and J called. Part of the clones is missing from these tables; in studies checked, under half for an unresolved V gene and the rest for unknown reasons. This sample has about 400,000 clones in its table, and 85% to 90% of those were observed once. Around 1.7% of the sample belongs to the ten largest clones. Sequencing was carried out using PBMCs or T cells enriched from blood (not recorded which). The receptor source for this set is a woman younger than 45 who had recovered from COVID-19.

The chain joins TRBV5-4 to TRBJ1-1; D is unclear. V lost 6 bases and J lost 0, with 12 bases in between. The CDR3 has 14 residues. The germline gives CDR1 SGHNT, CDR2 YYREEE (reference sequence). The CDR3 region is CASTRSTMNTEAFF. The CDR3 coding sequence is TGTGCCAGCACCCGCTCAACAATGAACACTGAAGCTTTCTTT.

Turning to this clone: Other DNA sequences in this specimen translate into the identical CDR3. V and J are TRBV9 and TRBJ1-5, with D possibly TRBD1 on 5 matching bases. CDR1 is SGDLS and CDR2 is YYNGEE in the germline V gene. CDR3 length: 14 residues. Trimming pared 0 bases from V and 4 bases from J, leaving 8 bases between. CDR3: CASSVGGGNQPQHF. The CDR3 coding sequence is TGTGCCAGCAGCGTAGGGGGGGGAAATCAGCCCCAGCATTTT.

V is TRBV12-3 or TRBV12-4 and J is TRBJ1-3, with a tentative D call TRBD1 (5 bases). This CDR3 region has 13 residues. Trimming pared 3 bases from V and 8 bases from J, leaving 11 bases between. CDR3 loop: CASSLGGGDTIYF. The CDR3 nucleotides read TGTGCCAGCAGTTTGGGTGGAGGGGACACCATATATTTT.

The chain uses TRBV5-5 and TRBJ2-1, with 7 bases aligning to TRBD2. The germline gives CDR1 SGHKS, CDR2 YYEKEE (reference sequence). This CDR3 contains 14 residues. The J segment lost 7 bases and the V segment lost 4 bases, leaving 8 bases of the junction unmatched. The CDR3 DNA is TGTGCCAGCAGCCCCTGGGCCGGGAGGAATGAGCAGTTCTTC. This sequence encodes CASSPWAGRNEQFF.

The CDR3 reads CASSPTGQSYQPQHF. For the CDR3, the DNA is TGTGCCAGCAGCCCGACGGGACAATCATATCAGCCCCAGCATTTT. The chain is built from TRBV28 and TRBJ1-5; a weak D match, TRBD1 (6 bases). V shed 6 bases and J shed 5 bases, with 17 bases lying between them. The length of the CDR3 is 15 residues. CDR1 MDHEN and CDR2 SYDVKM come from the germline V gene.

This clone was recorded once. The genes are TRBV4-1 and TRBJ1-1, with 8 bases fitting TRBD1. Trimming cost V 0 bases and J 4 bases; bases outside gene matches: 4. Germline CDR1 is MGHRA and CDR2 is YSYEKL. This CDR3 is built from 15 residues. The CDR3: CASSQEAGGGTEAFF. CDR3 nucleotide sequence: TGCGCCAGCAGCCAAGAGGCAGGGGGCGGCACTGAAGCTTTCTTT.

Comment on this clone: An end of the junction differs from the germline gene, which may be a read error. V is TRBV7-7 and J is TRBJ2-1; 11 bases match TRBD1. The CDR3 totals 15 residues. Germline V gene data show CDR1 as SSHAT and CDR2 as FNYEAQ (reference sequence). The CDR3 DNA sequence: TGTGCTAGCAGCTTAGGGGACAGGGGGGTCAATGAGCAGTTCTTC. The encoded protein is CASSLGDRGVNEQFF.

This clone came up once. Other DNA sequences in the sample encode the same CDR3. Written as DNA, the CDR3 is TGCGCCAGCAGCCCGGGACAGGGGGCCTACGAGCAGTACTTC. This sequence encodes CASSPGQGAYEQYF. The rearrangement joins TRBV5-1 to TRBJ2-7; 11 bases agree with TRBD1. Germline assignment: CDR1 SGHRS and CDR2 YFSETQ. V shed 4 bases and J 2 bases; nucleotides not matched to a gene: 2. This CDR3 comprises 14 residues.

The V gene is TRBV4-1, the J gene TRBJ1-4, with D possibly TRBD1 on 6 matching bases. V gave up 5 bases and J gave up 7 bases, with 20 bases separating them. Germline V CDR1 and CDR2: MGHRA, YSYEKL. CDR3 length equals 16 residues. CDR3: CASSSASGGQGEKLFF. CDR3 bases: TGCGCCAGCAGCTCAGCGAGTGGGGGCCAAGGTGAAAAACTGTTTTTT.

The chain links TRBV6-1 to TRBJ2-7; TRBD1 matches at 7 bases. With V trimmed by 2 bases and J by 2 bases, 6 bases remained unmatched. Germline V lookup: CDR1 MNHNS, CDR2 SASEGT. This CDR3 has 15 amino acids. The CDR3 DNA reads TGTGCCAGCAGTGAATACACAGGGGATACCTACGAGCAGTACTTC. It is translated as CASSEYTGDTYEQYF.